The 27 T cell receptor beta chains below were found in one sample sequenced in a study of beta chain features in type 1 diabetes. Expressed TCRB transcripts were sequenced after all isolated RNA was converted to cDNA. TCRdb's copy holds only in-frame clones and misses some; the assay was immunoSEQ multiplex PCR. Found here are about 220,000 clones, roughly 11% of them singletons; the top ten hold 1% to 1.5%. Specimen: central memory CD4+ T cells from blood. The source is a man aged 18-30 years in good health.

Written as DNA, the CDR3 is TGCGCCAGCAGCAAAGGGCTAGCGGGAGGACAAGAGACCCAGTACTTC. It specifies CASSKGLAGGQETQYF. The chain carries TRBV4-1 and TRBJ2-5; TRBD2 matches 11 bases. Unmatched junction bases numbered 7, after V lost 5 bases and J lost 2 bases. The germline V gene encodes CDR1 MGHRA and CDR2 YSYEKL. The CDR3 loop spans 16 amino acids.

This clone was observed a handful of times. The rearrangement uses TRBV7-2 and TRBJ2-2; D unclear. Germline assignment: CDR1 SGHTA and CDR2 FQGNSA. This CDR3 contains 13 residues. Between the trimmed V and J ends, which lost 5 bases and 3 bases, there was a span of 7 bases. The CDR3 DNA sequence: TGTGCCAGCAGCAGGATTTACACCGGGGAGCTGTTTTTT. The encoded protein is CASSRIYTGELFF.

This clone has just a few counts. The rearrangement links TRBV19 to TRBJ2-1; tentative D call: TRBD2 (6 bases). Trimming removed 5 bases from V and 4 bases from J, with 24 bases in between. Germline V gene lookup returns CDR1 LNHDA and CDR2 SQIVND (reference sequence). The CDR3 extends over 18 amino acids. The CDR3, as DNA: TGTGCCAGTAGTGCTGCGGGACCCCAGGCCCAACGTTACAATGAGCAGTTCTTC. Amino acids: CASSAAGPQAQRYNEQFF.

The V call is TRBV2, the J call TRBJ2-7; a weak D match, TRBD2 (6 bases). With 7 bases removed from V and 0 bases from J, the gap between germline ends came to 25 bases. This CDR3 contains 18 residues. Germline V CDR1 and CDR2: SNHLY, FYNNEI. CDR3 protein: CASKEFGTGYSISYEQYF. The CDR3 DNA reads TGTGCCAGCAAAGAGTTCGGGACTGGATATTCGATCTCCTACGAGCAGTACTTC.

The chain recombines TRBV5-1 with TRBJ2-1, with 7 bases identical to TRBD1. The CDR3 extends over 16 amino acids. With 1 base clipped from V and 3 bases from J, the junction kept 7 bases outside the gene matches. Germline lookup yields CDR1 SGHRS and CDR2 YFSETQ. The CDR3 reads CASSLSGTALYNEQFF. CDR3 coding DNA: TGCGCCAGCAGCTTGTCCGGGACAGCTCTCTACAATGAGCAGTTCTTC.

This clone has a handful of counts. V is TRBV9 and J is TRBJ1-4; D might be TRBD1 (5 bases). The germline V gene encodes CDR1 SGDLS and CDR2 YYNGEE. Trimming cost V 4 bases and J 8 bases, with 18 bases left between them. The CDR3 extends over 15 amino acids. This CDR3 reads CASSPRLGAREKLFF. Written as DNA, the CDR3 is TGTGCCAGCAGCCCTCGACTAGGGGCTCGGGAAAAACTGTTTTTT.

This clone was recorded many times. V usage is TRBV5-1 and J usage is TRBJ2-2, with D perhaps matching TRBD1 (6 bases). CDR3 size: 16 residues. The V gene lost 4 bases and the J gene lost 0 bases, with 13 bases spanning the gap. CDR1 SGHRS and CDR2 YFSETQ come from the germline V gene. This chain's CDR3 is CASSPHRDTNTGELFF. CDR3 DNA sequence: TGCGCCAGCAGCCCACACAGGGATACGAACACCGGGGAGCTGTTTTTT.

The table lists this clone with many counts. A much larger clonotype is one base distant, so this may be a read error. This chain joins TRBV28 and TRBJ2-1; D might be TRBD1 (6 bases). The V gene lost 6 bases and the J gene lost 0 bases, with 9 bases spanning the gap. Germline CDR1 reads MDHEN; CDR2 reads SYDVKM. This CDR3 is built from 14 residues. In nucleotides, the CDR3 is TGTGCCAGCAGGCGGACAGTCTCCTACAATGAGCAGTTCTTC. Translated, it gives CASRRTVSYNEQFF.

The rearrangement links TRBV29-1 to TRBJ2-3, with 7 bases identical to TRBD1. The trim removed 4 bases at V and 3 bases at J, leaving 10 bases unmatched. The CDR3 covers 15 residues. The germline CDR1 and CDR2 sequences are SQVTM and ANQGSEA. The chain's CDR3 is CSVVLGQSATDTQYF. In nucleotides, the CDR3 is TGCAGCGTTGTCCTGGGACAGAGTGCTACAGATACGCAGTATTTT.

In its sample, this clone was seen a few times. This sequence joins TRBV6-6 and TRBJ2-1; D possibly matches TRBD1 or TRBD2 (6 bases each). The V and J ends lost 3 bases and 5 bases respectively, with 8 bases between them. In germline, CDR1 is MNHNY, CDR2 SVGAGI (reference sequence). The CDR3 sequence is 13 residues long. CDR3 sequence: CASSYGGHNEQFF. The CDR3 DNA follows: TGTGCCAGCAGTTATGGGGGGCACAATGAGCAGTTCTTC.

This clone was detected only a few times. The chain uses TRBV2 and TRBJ2-4; D is unresolved. The CDR3 totals 11 residues. Trimming removed 6 bases at V and 8 bases at J, with 8 bases between. Germline CDR1 reads SNHLY; CDR2 reads FYNNEI. The CDR3 spells CASRALDIQYF. CDR3 in DNA: TGTGCCAGCAGGGCGTTGGACATTCAGTACTTC. The whole variable domain, remainder taken from reference TRBV2 and TRBJ2-4, is EPEVTQTPSHQVTQMGQEVILRCVPISNHLYFYWYRQILGQKVEFLVSFYNNEISEKSEIFDDQFSVERPDGSNFTLKIRSTKLEDSAMYFCASRALDIQYFGAGTRLSVL.

V usage is TRBV28 and J usage is TRBJ2-7; TRBD1 might be the D (7 bases). The germline V gene encodes CDR1 MDHEN and CDR2 SYDVKM. Trimming removed 6 bases at V and 5 bases at J, with 14 bases between. The CDR3 spans 13 residues. The CDR3 DNA reads TGTGCCAGCAGCCCAGGGGGGCGCGACGAGCAGTACTTC. Amino acid sequence: CASSPGGRDEQYF. Based on the CDR3 plus reference TRBV28 and TRBJ2-7, the full variable domain is DVKVTQSSRYLVKRTGEKVFLECVQDMDHENMFWYRQDPGLGLRLIYFSYDVKMKEKGDIPEGYSVSREKKERFSLILESASTNQTSMYLCASSPGGRDEQYFGPGTRLTVT.

V gene TRBV4-3 combines with J gene TRBJ1-5, with D unclear. This CDR3 region has 13 residues. Germline CDR1 LGHNA, CDR2 YSLEER. The V gene lost 0 bases and the J gene lost 6 bases, with 6 bases spanning the gap. CDR3 sequence: CASSQDRGQPQHF. The DNA of the CDR3 is TGCGCCAGCAGCCAAGATCGGGGTCAGCCCCAGCATTTT.

This clone has at least ten counts. The CDR3 region has the DNA TGTGCCAGCAGCCCGGGGACAGAAGAGACCCAGTACTTC. The encoded protein is CASSPGTEETQYF. The V and J genes are TRBV7-6 and TRBJ2-5; 7 bases fit TRBD1. In germline, CDR1 is SGHVS, CDR2 FNYEAQ. V dropped 5 bases and J dropped 3; count of bases not matched to a gene: 3. The CDR3 extends over 13 amino acids.

The chain has TRBV5-1 and TRBJ2-2; 9 bases are shared with TRBD1. Germline CDR1 is SGHRS and CDR2 is YFSETQ. CDR3 length equals 15 residues. V dropped 5 bases and J dropped 4; count of bases not matched to a gene: 6. DNA of the CDR3: TGCGCCAGCAGGTCACAGGGGGCTGGCACCGGGGAGCTGTTTTTT. Translation: CASRSQGAGTGELFF.

This chain links TRBV15 with TRBJ1-5; D might be TRBD1 (5 bases). The germline V and J ends were trimmed by 1 base and 0 bases, with 13 bases remaining between them. CDR1 is LNHNV, CDR2 YYDKDF, per germline (reference sequence). The CDR3 extends over 17 amino acids. CDR3 residues: CATSRAGWGDSNQPQHF. CDR3 nucleotides: TGTGCCACCAGCAGAGCAGGGTGGGGAGATAGCAATCAGCCCCAGCATTTT.

This clone came up a few times. The rearrangement links TRBV11-2 to TRBJ2-3; 8 bases map to TRBD2. CDR1 is SGHAT, CDR2 FQNNGV, per germline. Trimming removed 5 bases from V and 5 bases from J; junction bases left unmatched: 6. This CDR3 contains 14 residues. CDR3 loop: CASSISSGGDTQYF. CDR3 nucleotides: TGTGCCAGCAGCATCTCCAGCGGGGGAGATACGCAGTATTTT.

V and J are TRBV7-2 and TRBJ2-1; D possibly corresponds to TRBD2 (5 bases). V dropped 5 bases and J dropped 4 bases, with 12 bases sitting between them. Germline CDR1 reads SGHTA; CDR2 reads FQGNSA. CDR3 size: 14 residues. The DNA of the CDR3 is TGTGCCAGCAGCCGAGAAGGCGGGTACAATGAGCAGTTCTTC. Its protein is CASSREGGYNEQFF.

This clone has a handful of counts. The chain joins TRBV2 to TRBJ2-5, with TRBD1 identical over 10 bases. Trimming cost V 6 bases and J 5 bases; bases outside gene matches: 9. The germline CDR1 and CDR2 sequences are SNHLY and FYNNEI. The CDR3 has 15 amino acids. CDR3 loop: CASRGDRGVLETQYF. The DNA for the CDR3 is TGTGCCAGCAGGGGGGACAGGGGAGTTTTGGAGACCCAGTACTTC.

CDR3 bases: TGTGCCAGCAGTGACCTTCGGGGGGCCTACGAGCAGTACTTC. Translating it yields CASSDLRGAYEQYF. The chain carries TRBV7-8 and TRBJ2-7; 7 positions agree with TRBD2. J gave up 2 bases and V 6 bases, and 7 bases lay outside the gene matches. Germline V lookup: CDR1 SGHVS, CDR2 FQNEAQ. This CDR3 contains 14 residues.

This clone was seen at least ten times. The CDR3 spells CASSDGQGDQETQYF. The CDR3, as DNA: TGCGCCAGCAGCGACGGACAGGGGGACCAAGAGACCCAGTACTTC. V gene TRBV5-1 combines with J gene TRBJ2-5, with 10 bases fitting TRBD1. The germline V gene has CDR1 SGHRS and CDR2 YFSETQ. V gave up 4 bases and J gave up 0 bases; unmatched junction bases: 3. The CDR3 is 15 amino acids.

The chain is built from TRBV9 and TRBJ1-4; D not resolved. Trimming shortened V by 4 bases and J by 3 bases, and 10 bases separated the two germline ends. Germline lookup yields CDR1 SGDLS and CDR2 YYNGEE. The length of the CDR3 is 14 residues. The CDR3 protein is CASSPRASNEKLFF. The CDR3 bases are TGTGCCAGCAGCCCCCGGGCCTCTAATGAAAAACTGTTTTTT.

This clone has just a few counts. The sample contains more than one DNA sequence encoding this CDR3. The genes are TRBV18 and TRBJ2-6, with 8 bases that match TRBD1. With V trimmed by 3 bases and J by 4 bases, 2 bases remained unmatched. This CDR3 has 15 amino acids. Germline lookup yields CDR1 KGHSH and CDR2 LQKENI. The CDR3 nucleotides are TGTGCCAGCTCACCGGACAGGGCGGGGGCCAACGTCCTGACTTTC. Translated, it gives CASSPDRAGANVLTF.

J is TRBJ2-5 and V is TRBV7-2; TRBD2 aligns across 7 bases. The germline V gene has CDR1 SGHTA and CDR2 FQGNSA. The CDR3 runs 19 residues. Losses at the gene ends were 2 bases for V and 8 bases for J; bases not matched to a gene: 23. The CDR3 DNA is TGTGCCAGCAGCTTAAAGTTAGCGGGCGGGAGTCTCCCCAGAGCAACCCAGTACTTC. This encodes CASSLKLAGGSLPRATQYF.

In its sample, this clone was seen a few times. V gene TRBV27 combines with J gene TRBJ1-4, with D possibly matching TRBD1 (6 bases). The germline gives CDR1 MNHEY, CDR2 SMNVEV (reference sequence). CDR3 length equals 13 residues. V lost 3 bases and J 8 bases, leaving 10 bases between the germline ends. The CDR3 nucleotides are TGTGCCAGCAGTTTTCGCAGGGGAGAAAAACTGTTTTTT. It translates to CASSFRRGEKLFF.

This clone was seen a handful of times. The chain couples TRBV7-2 to TRBJ2-5; 9 bases are a match to TRBD1. CDR3 length: 13 amino acids. V was pared by 3 bases and J by 6 bases, with 2 bases of the junction left unmatched. Germline CDR1 SGHTA, CDR2 FQGNSA. The CDR3 reads CASSFDRGKTQYF. The CDR3 region has the DNA TGTGCCAGCAGCTTCGACAGGGGGAAGACCCAGTACTTC.

This clone was observed a few times. Other DNA sequences from this sample encode an identical CDR3 as well. CDR3 nucleotide sequence: TGTGCCTGGAGCGCCCTCTACGAGCAGTACTTC. This gives the protein CAWSALYEQYF. The V call is TRBV30, the J call TRBJ2-7, with D uncertain. Per germline, CDR1 GTSNPN and CDR2 SVGIG (reference sequence). The ends were cut back, 3 bases at V and 3 bases at J, with 6 bases in the middle. The CDR3 has 11 residues.